The entry below describes one T cell receptor beta chain. Its specificity is not known. The healthy adult donors were HIV-negative and reported no recent acute infections or vaccinations. The study used 80 million to 100 million PBMCs per unsorted sample for genomic DNA. The data were taken from a study of shared clonotypes between healthy human individuals. In the authors' methods: From ImmunoSEQ came sequences covering only the junction and carrying no quality scores, so filtering differed. This table comes from immunoSEQ multiplex PCR, and its TCRdb copy is limited to in-frame clones, with some not included. From that table come the V and J calls and clone size; the DNA was used to work out D and trimming. The table records about 560,000 clones, just over 75% of them present only once. Per the germline V gene, CDR1 is SGHDN and CDR2 is FVKESK. This CDR3 region has 15 residues. V was pared by 0 bases and J by 3 bases, with 8 bases between.

General study results and limits: Collection of samples was limited to blood; tissue repertoires likely differ.

The chain is built from TRBV14 and TRBJ2-2; D gene unclear. The receptor comes from a woman aged 40 to 55 in good health. Some clones in this sample may be carry-over from other donors' samples. Sequenced input: PBMCs. The CDR3 sequence: CASSQDVRDTGELFF. The CDR3 region has the DNA TGTGCCAGCAGCCAAGATGTGAGAGACACCGGGGAGCTGTTTTTT.